A single sample is the source of the 30 T cell receptor beta chains below, sequenced in a study of T cell responses to AZD1222 COVID-19 vaccine. Measured with immunoSEQ multiplex PCR; TCRdb has only the in-frame clones, and not every one. The data hold some 120,000 clones, with around 85% observed a single time. The input for sequencing was peripheral blood, taken on day 0 of MenACWY control vaccination. Every receptor here comes from an adult in good health.

This clone was counted once. This chain links TRBV4-2 with TRBJ1-6; 9 bases map to TRBD1. The CDR3 is 17 residues long. V shed 4 bases and J 1 base; nucleotides not matched to a gene: 5. Germline assignment: CDR1 LGHNA and CDR2 YNFKEQ. The CDR3 sequence is CASSPPGQGSYNSPLHF. As DNA, the CDR3 is TGTGCCAGCAGCCCACCGGGACAGGGTTCCTATAATTCACCCCTCCACTTT.

J is TRBJ1-2 and V is TRBV28; 8 positions agree with TRBD1. The CDR3 runs 15 residues. CDR1 and CDR2 from the germline V gene are MDHEN and SYDVKM. The V segment lost 2 bases and the J segment 5 bases; nucleotides outside the gene matches: 7. In DNA form, the CDR3 reads TGTGCCAGCAGTTTACAGGGGGCGTCGGAATATGGCTACACCTTC. It translates to CASSLQGASEYGYTF.

The gene calls are TRBV7-6 and TRBJ1-2; D possibly corresponds to TRBD1 (6 bases). This CDR3 has 16 residues. V was trimmed by 0 bases and J by 3 bases, leaving 14 bases between them. The germline V gene encodes CDR1 SGHVS and CDR2 FNYEAQ. CDR3 in DNA: TGTGCCAGCAGCTTAGCGCGATGGGGGCTGGACTATGGCTACACCTTC. Translated: CASSLARWGLDYGYTF.

This clone was seen once. The chain is built from TRBV27 and TRBJ2-1; 7 nucleotides agree with TRBD1. This CDR3 spans 16 amino acids. Trimming took 5 bases from V and 0 from J; bases not matched to a gene: 7. CDR1 and CDR2 from the germline V gene are MNHEY and SMNVEV (reference sequence). CDR3 protein: CASSLPTGSSYNEQFF. CDR3 sequence (DNA): TGTGCCAGCAGTCTACCGACAGGGAGCTCCTACAATGAGCAGTTCTTC.

The chain is built from TRBV7-2 and TRBJ1-6, with TRBD1 identical over 8 bases. This CDR3 has 15 residues. With V trimmed by 4 bases and J by 10 bases, 9 bases remained unmatched. Germline V gene data show CDR1 as SGHTA and CDR2 as FQGNSA. The CDR3 DNA sequence: TGTGCCAGCAGCTCCCGGGACAGGAAGGTATCACCCCTCCACTTT. This sequence encodes CASSSRDRKVSPLHF.

CDR3 sequence (DNA): TGTGCCAGCAGTCGTGGGGTGAACACTGAAGCTTTCTTT. Encoded protein: CASSRGVNTEAFF. The chain combines TRBV7-7 with TRBJ1-1; D remains ambiguous. V was pared by 6 bases and J by 0 bases, with 8 bases between. CDR1 is SSHAT and CDR2 is FNYEAQ in the germline V gene (reference sequence). The CDR3 runs 13 residues.

This chain joins TRBV7-9 and TRBJ2-7, with D perhaps assigned TRBD1 or TRBD2 (5 bases each). In germline, CDR1 is SEHNR, CDR2 FQNEAQ (reference sequence). The V gene lost 5 bases and the J gene lost 0 bases, with 14 bases spanning the gap. This CDR3 region has 15 residues. DNA for the CDR3: TGTGCCAGCAGCCTGGGACCCCTGAGCTCCTACGAGCAGTACTTC. Encoded protein: CASSLGPLSSYEQYF. Full variable domain (remainder filled in from reference TRBV7-9 and TRBJ2-7): DTGVSQNPRHKITKRGQNVTFRCDPISEHNRLYWYRQTLGQGPEFLTYFQNEAQLEKSRLLSDRFSAERPKGSFSTLEIQRTEQGDSAMYLCASSLGPLSSYEQYFGPGTRLTVT.

This rearrangement joins TRBV7-2 to TRBJ1-2; maybe TRBD1 (6 bases). The germline V gene has CDR1 SGHTA and CDR2 FQGNSA. V dropped 5 bases and J dropped 4 bases, with 17 bases sitting between them. The CDR3 is made up of 15 amino acids. The CDR3 region has the DNA TGTGCCAGCAGCGAACAGGGCCCCATTGGCTATGGCTACACCTTC. Residues: CASSEQGPIGYGYTF.

This clone has only one observation. J is TRBJ2-5 and V is TRBV19, with TRBD1 matching 8 bases. CDR3 length: 14 residues. With V trimmed by 9 bases and J by 4 bases, 10 bases remained unmatched. The V gene's germline CDR1 is LNHDA and CDR2 SQIVND (reference sequence). CDR3 amino acids: CASHSGTGGETQYF. Here the CDR3 DNA reads TGTGCCAGCCATTCTGGGACAGGAGGAGAGACCCAGTACTTC.

This chain connects TRBV9 to TRBJ1-4; 7 bases match TRBD1. The CDR3 has 15 residues. Germline trimming cut 3 bases from V and 3 bases from J; bases unmatched to any gene: 5. Germline V CDR1 and CDR2: SGDLS, YYNGEE. The CDR3 loop is CASSEGTVSNEKLFF. Written as DNA, the CDR3 is TGTGCCAGCAGCGAGGGGACAGTCTCTAATGAAAAACTGTTTTTT.

In nucleotides, the CDR3 is TGTGCCAGCAGTCGGGACAGGGGCACAGATACGCAGTATTTT. Amino acid sequence: CASSRDRGTDTQYF. This chain uses TRBV2 with TRBJ2-3; 9 bases agree with TRBD1. This CDR3 spans 14 amino acids. V shed 5 bases and J 1 base; nucleotides not matched to a gene: 1. Germline CDR1 and CDR2: SNHLY and FYNNEI.

This clone showed up just once. The V call is TRBV6-5, the J call TRBJ2-7, with a tentative D call TRBD1 (6 bases). Germline V lookup: CDR1 MNHEY, CDR2 SVGAGI. Trimming pared 2 bases from V and 13 bases from J, leaving 18 bases between. This CDR3 comprises 13 residues. Here the CDR3 DNA reads TGTGCCAGCAGTTACCAGGGTCTGGACAGCCCTTACTTC. This codes for CASSYQGLDSPYF.

The chain recombines TRBV2 with TRBJ2-5; D is unresolved. Trimming pared 8 bases from V and 5 bases from J, leaving 12 bases between. The CDR3 runs 12 residues. The germline CDR1 and CDR2 sequences are SNHLY and FYNNEI. This CDR3 is CASYLYVETQYF. The CDR3 nucleotides are TGTGCCAGCTATCTTTATGTTGAGACCCAGTACTTC.

The chain recombines TRBV19 with TRBJ1-1; D is unclear. The germline CDR1 and CDR2 sequences are LNHDA and SQIVND (reference sequence). The CDR3 has 14 residues. Trimming stripped 0 bases from V and 1 base from J, with 6 bases between. The CDR3 protein is CASSIDPANTEAFF. The CDR3 DNA follows: TGTGCCAGTAGTATAGATCCCGCGAACACTGAAGCTTTCTTT. Full variable domain (missing parts from reference TRBV19 and TRBJ1-1): DGGITQSPKYLFRKEGQNVTLSCEQNLNHDAMYWYRQDPGQGLRLIYYSQIVNDFQKGDIAEGYSVSREKKESFPLTVTSAQKNPTAFYLCASSIDPANTEAFFGQGTRLTVV.

V gene TRBV2 combines with J gene TRBJ2-7; tentative D call: TRBD1 (5 bases). This CDR3 has 14 amino acids. Per germline, CDR1 SNHLY and CDR2 FYNNEI. The ends were cut back, 0 bases at V and 6 bases at J, with 12 bases in the middle. The CDR3 protein is CASSEALRGSEQYF. For the CDR3, the DNA is TGTGCCAGCAGTGAAGCGCTTAGGGGAAGCGAGCAGTACTTC.

This rearrangement joins TRBV5-1 to TRBJ1-2; D gene ambiguous. The germline V and J ends were trimmed by 2 bases and 2 bases, with 4 bases remaining between them. This CDR3 comprises 12 residues. Germline CDR1 SGHRS, CDR2 YFSETQ. CDR3 DNA sequence: TGCGCCAGCAGCTTAGGAAACTATGGCTACACCTTC. Protein sequence: CASSLGNYGYTF. The full variable domain, rest sourced from reference TRBV5-1 and TRBJ1-2, is KAGVTQTPRYLIKTRGQQVTLSCSPISGHRSVSWYQQTPGQGLQFLFEYFSETQRNKGNFPGRFSGRQFSNSRSEMNVSTLELGDSALYLCASSLGNYGYTFGSGTRLTVV.

This clone was found once. The chain carries TRBV27 and TRBJ1-2, with a weak D call TRBD1 (5 bases). The CDR3 is 15 amino acids. The germline V gene encodes CDR1 MNHEY and CDR2 SMNVEV (reference sequence). Trimming removed 4 bases at V and 1 base at J, with 13 bases between. The CDR3: CASSSTGLLNYGYTF. CDR3 nucleotides: TGTGCCAGCAGTTCGACGGGACTCCTTAACTATGGCTACACCTTC.

The V call is TRBV9, the J call TRBJ2-4; the D is unclear. This CDR3 spans 17 amino acids. The V end was cut by 3 bases, the J end by 5 bases, with 21 bases between. Germline V gene data show CDR1 as SGDLS and CDR2 as YYNGEE. For the CDR3, the DNA is TGTGCCAGCAGCGGTGGACCTCCCCTGGGCCCTCAAAACATTCAGTACTTC. This sequence encodes CASSGGPPLGPQNIQYF.

The chain recombines TRBV27 with TRBJ2-2, with D perhaps given as TRBD1 or TRBD2 (5 bases each). There are 13 residues in the CDR3. The V end was cut by 8 bases, the J end by 1 base, with 8 bases between. The germline V gene encodes CDR1 MNHEY and CDR2 SMNVEV (reference sequence). The CDR3 loop reads CASEGMNTGELFF. CDR3 DNA: TGTGCCAGCGAGGGGATGAACACCGGGGAGCTGTTTTTT.

V is TRBV7-9 and J is TRBJ2-3; D possibly corresponds to TRBD1 (8 bases). V was clipped by 3 bases and J by 1 base, with 14 bases between them. Germline V CDR1 and CDR2: SEHNR, FQNEAQ (reference sequence). The CDR3 covers 16 residues. Here the CDR3 DNA reads TGTGCCAGCAGCTTGGCGGGGGACAGGCGCACAGATACGCAGTATTTT. Protein product: CASSLAGDRRTDTQYF.

The V and J genes are TRBV7-3 and TRBJ1-1, with TRBD1 as a possible D gene (5 bases). This CDR3 spans 15 amino acids. Germline values: CDR1 SGHTA, CDR2 FQGTGA. Trimming took off 0 bases at V and 5 bases at J, with 13 bases between the two ends. For the CDR3, the DNA is TGTGCCAGCAGCTTAACAGGTCAGGGCGTTACTGAAGCTTTCTTT. This codes for CASSLTGQGVTEAFF.

V and J are TRBV14 and TRBJ2-5; D not certain. Per the germline V gene, CDR1 is SGHDN and CDR2 is FVKESK. V lost 1 base to trimming and J lost 5 bases, with 8 bases between them. The CDR3 is 13 residues long. The CDR3 DNA sequence: TGTGCCAGCAGCCAAGCGTTCCGGGAGACCCAGTACTTC. Its protein product is CASSQAFRETQYF.

CDR3: CASSPGLSLTYEQYF. As DNA, the CDR3 is TGTGCCAGCAGCCCGGGACTGTCTCTTACCTACGAGCAGTACTTC. The chain is built from TRBV9 and TRBJ2-7; possible D gene TRBD2, 6 bases. Germline CDR1 SGDLS, CDR2 YYNGEE. Trimming removed 4 bases at V and 2 bases at J, with 16 bases between. CDR3 length: 15 amino acids.

V and J are TRBV9 and TRBJ2-5, with D perhaps matching TRBD1 (6 bases). V shed 6 bases and J shed 1 base, with 13 bases lying between them. The germline CDR1 and CDR2 sequences are SGDLS and YYNGEE. The CDR3 extends over 14 amino acids. The CDR3 reads CASNTDRAQETQYF. Here the CDR3 DNA reads TGTGCCAGCAACACGGACAGAGCCCAAGAGACCCAGTACTTC. Full variable domain (remainder filled in from reference TRBV9 and TRBJ2-5): DSGVTQTPKHLITATGQRVTLRCSPRSGDLSVYWYQQSLDQGLQFLIQYYNGEERAKGNILERFSAQQFPDLHSELNLSSLELGDSALYFCASNTDRAQETQYFGPGTRLLVL.

This sequence joins TRBV9 and TRBJ1-2; 10 nucleotides match TRBD1. The CDR3 length is 18 residues. Looked up from germline, CDR1 is SGDLS and CDR2 is YYNGEE. V gave up 0 bases and J gave up 7 bases; unmatched junction bases: 15. CDR3 in amino acids: CASSVAVRTGGPQGGYTF. In DNA form, the CDR3 reads TGTGCCAGCAGCGTAGCTGTCAGGACAGGGGGTCCTCAGGGTGGCTACACCTTC.

This chain links TRBV6-6 with TRBJ2-5, with 7 bases that match TRBD2. V lost 5 bases to trimming and J lost 2 bases; unmatched junction nucleotides: 5. Germline CDR1 and CDR2: MNHNY and SVGAGI (reference sequence). The CDR3 loop spans 14 amino acids. The CDR3 sequence: CASSQGGRQETQYF. The CDR3, as DNA: TGTGCCAGCAGTCAGGGAGGGCGACAAGAGACCCAGTACTTC.

The V call is TRBV9, the J call TRBJ1-2; D call uncertain. The V gene lost 0 bases and the J gene lost 5 bases, with 11 bases spanning the gap. Germline assignment: CDR1 SGDLS and CDR2 YYNGEE. This CDR3 has 14 amino acids. The CDR3 spells CASSVEPGTYGYTF. For the CDR3, the DNA is TGTGCCAGCAGCGTAGAACCAGGTACATATGGCTACACCTTC.

This clone has a handful of counts. The chain uses TRBV7-9 and TRBJ2-5; 8 nucleotides match TRBD2. Germline CDR1 and CDR2: SEHNR and FQNEAQ (reference sequence). CDR3 size: 15 residues. V was clipped by 2 bases and J by 5 bases; unmatched bases: 7. CDR3 loop: CASSLSYREGETQYF. CDR3 bases: TGTGCCAGCAGCTTATCCTACCGGGAGGGGGAGACCCAGTACTTC.

The rearrangement links TRBV12-3 or TRBV12-4 to TRBJ2-5; TRBD1 or TRBD2 may be the D gene (6 bases each). V was pared by 3 bases and J by 5 bases, with 10 bases between. This CDR3 is built from 13 residues. The CDR3 DNA follows: TGTGCCAGCAGTTTCCGGGGGCAGGAGACCCAGTACTTC. It codes for CASSFRGQETQYF.

The chain carries TRBV28 and TRBJ1-6; tentative D call: TRBD1 (6 bases). The germline gives CDR1 MDHEN, CDR2 SYDVKM. Trimming left V 3 bases short and J 0 bases short, with 12 bases between. The CDR3 runs to 17 residues. The CDR3 DNA is TGTGCCAGCAGTTTCCGGACAGCGAGCTCCTATAATTCACCCCTCCACTTT. Protein product: CASSFRTASSYNSPLHF.